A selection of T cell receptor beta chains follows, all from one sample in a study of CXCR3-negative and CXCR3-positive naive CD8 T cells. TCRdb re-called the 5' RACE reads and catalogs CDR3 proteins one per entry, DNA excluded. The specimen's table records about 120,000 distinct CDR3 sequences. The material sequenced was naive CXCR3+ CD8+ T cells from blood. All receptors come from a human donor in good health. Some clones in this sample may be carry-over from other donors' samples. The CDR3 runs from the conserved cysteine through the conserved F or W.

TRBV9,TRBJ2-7,CASSAGTGEGYEQYF
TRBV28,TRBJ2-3,CASSFWGLSTDTQYF
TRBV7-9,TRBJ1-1,CASSGRTGPHTEAFF
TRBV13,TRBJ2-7,CASTPSGTYEQYF
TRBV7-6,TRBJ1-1,CASSLGGGLNTEAFF
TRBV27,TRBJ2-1,CASSLFHRYYNEQFF
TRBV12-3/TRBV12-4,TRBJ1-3,CASSLAGFSGNTIYF
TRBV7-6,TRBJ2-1,CASSTDRVDGEQFF
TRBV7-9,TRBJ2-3,CASSLAQLGEDTDTQYF
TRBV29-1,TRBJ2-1,CSVFTSGLGPYNEQFF
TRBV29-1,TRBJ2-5,CSGTTTLVETQYF
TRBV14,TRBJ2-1,CASSLTGTSYNEQFF
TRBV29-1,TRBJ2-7,CSVEDRSGAEQYF
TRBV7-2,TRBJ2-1,CASSHASGYNEQFF
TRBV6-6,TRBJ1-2,CASSPRQGDYGYTF
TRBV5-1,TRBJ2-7,CASSLEASYEQYF
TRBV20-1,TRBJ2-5,CSATLFSSAETQYF
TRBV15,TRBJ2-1,CATSRTREGHSYNEQFF
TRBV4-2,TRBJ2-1,CASSQELRLDLYNEQFF
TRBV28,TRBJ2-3,CASSWVHTDTQYF
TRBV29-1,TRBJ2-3,CSVEEADTDTQYF